The next 30 T cell receptor beta chains were all read from a single sample in a study of T cell responses to AZD1222 COVID-19 vaccine. Sequencing used immunoSEQ multiplex PCR; TCRdb keeps in-frame clones, though not all of them. The table records more than 150,000 clones, over 90% of them present only once. Specimen: peripheral blood, collected 28 days after the second AZD1222 dose. These receptors all come from an adult who received the AZD1222 COVID-19 vaccine.

The V gene is TRBV6-1, the J gene TRBJ1-1, with D hard to call. Germline CDR1 is MNHNS and CDR2 is SASEGT. The CDR3 totals 11 residues. Between the trimmed V and J ends, which lost 3 bases and 6 bases, there was a span of 5 bases. CDR3 DNA: TGTGCCAGCAGTGACGGGCCTGAAGCTTTCTTT. It codes for CASSDGPEAFF.

The chain combines TRBV19 with TRBJ1-2, with D possibly matching TRBD1 (5 bases). This CDR3 region has 12 residues. Trimming pared 7 bases from V and 5 bases from J, leaving 11 bases between. Germline values: CDR1 LNHDA, CDR2 SQIVND (reference sequence). The CDR3 sequence: CASMKGWYGYTF. The CDR3 nucleotides are TGTGCCAGTATGAAGGGGTGGTATGGCTACACCTTC.

This sequence joins TRBV5-4 and TRBJ2-7, with TRBD1 identical over 7 bases. V was clipped by 0 bases and J by 5 bases; unmatched bases: 8. Germline CDR1 is SGHNT and CDR2 is YYREEE (reference sequence). The CDR3 sequence is 15 residues long. The CDR3 bases are TGTGCCAGCAGCTTGGCGGGTGACAGGGACCACGAGCAGTACTTC. It yields the protein CASSLAGDRDHEQYF.

This clone is a singleton in its sample. The chain carries TRBV6-1 and TRBJ1-5; D unresolved. The CDR3 length is 12 residues. Germline-derived CDR1 and CDR2 are MNHNS and SASEGT. The V end lost 0 bases, the J end lost 7 bases, and 4 bases lay between the germline ends. The CDR3, as DNA: TGTGCCAGCAGTGAAGCGAACCAGCCCCAGCATTTT. This gives the protein CASSEANQPQHF.

The chain combines TRBV28 with TRBJ1-1; 9 nucleotides line up with TRBD1. The CDR3 length is 14 residues. Losses at the gene ends were 5 bases for V and 6 bases for J; bases not matched to a gene: 7. CDR1 MDHEN and CDR2 SYDVKM come from the germline V gene. CDR3 sequence (DNA): TGTGCCAGCAGTATACCGGGACAGGGCTCTGAAGCTTTCTTT. Residues: CASSIPGQGSEAFF.

This chain uses TRBV14 with TRBJ2-3; no clear D gene. V dropped 2 bases and J dropped 2 bases, with 2 bases sitting between them. The CDR3 is 12 residues long. Germline CDR1 and CDR2: SGHDN and FVKESK. CDR3 coding DNA: TGTGCCAGCAGCCAATACACAGATACGCAGTATTTT. Residues: CASSQYTDTQYF.

The chain employs TRBV5-6 and TRBJ1-2; weak D call: TRBD1 (6 bases). V gave up 0 bases and J gave up 4 bases, with 13 bases separating them. CDR3 length: 15 amino acids. From germline, CDR1 is SGHDT and CDR2 YYEEEE. Here the CDR3 DNA reads TGTGCCAGCAGCTTGGCAGGGGCTCTCGGCTATGGCTACACCTTC. This translates into CASSLAGALGYGYTF.

The CDR3 DNA follows: TGTGCCAGCAGCTTGGGGCAGGGAGTCACTGAAGCTTTCTTT. This encodes CASSLGQGVTEAFF. The J gene is TRBJ1-1, the V gene TRBV5-6, with D possibly matching TRBD1 (5 bases). The CDR3 is 14 residues long. Trimming left V 0 bases short and J 4 bases short, with 10 bases between. Per the germline V gene, CDR1 is SGHDT and CDR2 is YYEEEE.

This rearrangement joins TRBV19 to TRBJ2-2; perhaps TRBD2 as D (6 bases). The germline V gene has CDR1 LNHDA and CDR2 SQIVND (reference sequence). This CDR3 contains 15 residues. Trimming removed 5 bases from V and 4 bases from J, with 14 bases in between. The CDR3 loop is CASSRRETGTGELFF. The CDR3 nucleotides read TGTGCCAGTAGTCGCCGGGAGACCGGCACCGGGGAGCTGTTTTTT.

With regard to this clone: Within the sample, other DNA sequences also encode this same CDR3. The DNA of the CDR3 is TGTGCCAGCAGCCAAGCTAGCGGGCCCTACGAGCAGTACTTC. Amino acid sequence: CASSQASGPYEQYF. The rearrangement joins TRBV3-1 (or the pseudogene TRBV3-2) to TRBJ2-7; 8 nucleotides agree with TRBD2. This CDR3 has 14 amino acids. The germline V gene encodes CDR1 LGHDT and CDR2 YNNKEL (reference sequence). V shed 1 base and J 2 bases; nucleotides not matched to a gene: 1.

This clone was counted once. The rearrangement uses TRBV3-1 (or the pseudogene TRBV3-2) and TRBJ2-4; the D is unclear. In germline, CDR1 is LGHDT, CDR2 YNNKEL (reference sequence). CDR3 length equals 14 residues. Trimming left V 3 bases short and J 1 base short, with 7 bases between. As DNA, the CDR3 is TGTGCCAGCAGCCAGGGCAGGGCCAAAAACATTCAGTACTTC. Residues: CASSQGRAKNIQYF.

The chain uses TRBV11-2 and TRBJ1-6, with 10 bases that match TRBD1. Germline CDR1 SGHAT, CDR2 FQNNGV. This CDR3 is 15 amino acids long. Losses at the gene ends were 0 bases for V and 7 bases for J; bases not matched to a gene: 0. The CDR3 sequence is CASSLEGQGNSPLHF. For the CDR3, the DNA is TGTGCCAGCAGCTTAGAGGGACAGGGGAATTCACCCCTCCACTTT.

This CDR3 is CASSLSGGQTEAFF. The CDR3 DNA reads TGTGCCAGCAGCCTAAGCGGGGGGCAGACTGAAGCTTTCTTT. The chain has TRBV14 and TRBJ1-1; D may be TRBD1 (6 bases). V lost 4 bases, J lost 5 bases, and 14 bases lay in between. The CDR3 has 14 amino acids. Germline V gives CDR1 SGHDN, CDR2 FVKESK.

This chain links TRBV13 with TRBJ1-1; D remains unclear. Deletions cut 5 bases from V and 0 bases from J, with 13 bases between. The germline V gene encodes CDR1 PRHDT and CDR2 FYEKMQ (reference sequence). This CDR3 has 15 residues. CDR3 residues: CASSHRFQMNTEAFF. The CDR3 DNA follows: TGTGCCAGCAGCCATAGGTTCCAAATGAACACTGAAGCTTTCTTT.

The rearrangement links TRBV3-1 (or the pseudogene TRBV3-2) to TRBJ2-7, with 11 bases matching TRBD2. Germline V gene lookup returns CDR1 LGHDT and CDR2 YNNKEL (reference sequence). V lost 5 bases, J lost 6 bases, and 3 bases stayed unmatched. This CDR3 comprises 13 residues. CDR3 sequence (DNA): TGTGCCAGCAGCTTAGCGGGGGGGACCGAGCAGTACTTC. This gives the protein CASSLAGGTEQYF.

The genes are TRBV11-3 and TRBJ2-7, with no clear D. CDR1 SGHNT and CDR2 YENEEA come from the germline V gene. The CDR3 length is 13 residues. Deletions cut 4 bases from V and 6 bases from J, with 13 bases between. CDR3 in amino acids: CASSSNPVTEQYF. The CDR3 DNA sequence: TGTGCCAGCAGCTCCAACCCTGTTACCGAGCAGTACTTC.

The gene calls are TRBV2 and TRBJ1-5, with D possibly TRBD1 on 6 matching bases. Trimming cost V 6 bases and J 7 bases, with 16 bases left between them. The germline CDR1 and CDR2 sequences are SNHLY and FYNNEI. The CDR3 has 14 amino acids. CDR3 amino acids: CASSALQGRQPQHF. CDR3 bases: TGTGCCAGCAGCGCCCTACAGGGACGACAGCCCCAGCATTTT.

This rearrangement joins TRBV7-2 to TRBJ2-1; 7 bases align to TRBD1. The germline gives CDR1 SGHTA, CDR2 FQGNSA. The CDR3 consists of 15 residues. V dropped 3 bases and J dropped 8; count of bases not matched to a gene: 10. The CDR3 nucleotides read TGTGCCAGCAGCTTGTGGCAGGGGACAGTCGATGAGCAGTTCTTC. Translation gives CASSLWQGTVDEQFF.

This clone was observed once. The chain links TRBV28 to TRBJ1-3; D perhaps matches TRBD1 (5 bases). Germline V gives CDR1 MDHEN, CDR2 SYDVKM. Trimming took 5 bases from V and 0 from J, leaving 17 bases between them. The CDR3 has 17 residues. The CDR3 reads CASSAGMSGVSGNTIYF. The DNA of the CDR3 is TGTGCCAGCAGTGCCGGGATGTCGGGGGTCTCTGGAAACACCATATATTTT.

The chain has TRBV4-1 and TRBJ2-2; TRBD2 matches 7 bases. V gave up 1 base and J gave up 0 bases; unmatched junction bases: 2. Germline V gives CDR1 MGHRA, CDR2 YSYEKL. The CDR3 loop spans 16 amino acids. The chain's CDR3 is CASSQVGGSNTGELFF. The CDR3 DNA reads TGCGCCAGCAGCCAAGTGGGGGGGTCGAACACCGGGGAGCTGTTTTTT.

The chain uses TRBV4-1 and TRBJ1-1; no clear D. This CDR3 contains 15 residues. Deletions cut 5 bases from V and 5 bases from J, with 18 bases between. In germline, CDR1 is MGHRA, CDR2 YSYEKL. CDR3 sequence (DNA): TGCGCCAGCAGCGGACCAGTCCTGGCAGTAACTGAAGCTTTCTTT. Protein: CASSGPVLAVTEAFF.

V gene TRBV5-1 combines with J gene TRBJ1-2; 7 nucleotides agree with TRBD1. CDR3 length equals 16 residues. Per the germline V gene, CDR1 is SGHRS and CDR2 is YFSETQ. The V gene end was trimmed by 0 bases and the J gene end by 6 bases; junction bases not matched to a gene: 11. As DNA, the CDR3 is TGCGCCAGCAGCTTGGTTAGACAGGGCCCCCCAGATGGCTACACCTTC. Protein: CASSLVRQGPPDGYTF. Variable domain in full (rest from reference TRBV5-1 and TRBJ1-2): KAGVTQTPRYLIKTRGQQVTLSCSPISGHRSVSWYQQTPGQGLQFLFEYFSETQRNKGNFPGRFSGRQFSNSRSEMNVSTLELGDSALYLCASSLVRQGPPDGYTFGSGTRLTVV.

The chain has TRBV19 and TRBJ1-1; D possibly corresponds to TRBD1 (5 bases). There are 15 residues in the CDR3. Germline V gives CDR1 LNHDA, CDR2 SQIVND (reference sequence). Trimming cost V 2 bases and J 5 bases, with 15 bases left between them. This CDR3 reads CASSIQGPRGTEAFF. CDR3 nucleotides: TGTGCCAGTAGTATACAGGGCCCTCGGGGTACTGAAGCTTTCTTT.

This clone was detected only once. The rearrangement links TRBV28 to TRBJ1-5, with D possibly TRBD1 on 5 matching bases. CDR1 MDHEN and CDR2 SYDVKM come from the germline V gene. The V and J ends lost 1 base and 4 bases respectively, with 8 bases between them. The CDR3 has 14 residues. The CDR3 is CASSLLWGNQPQHF. CDR3 bases: TGTGCCAGCAGTTTATTATGGGGGAATCAGCCCCAGCATTTT.

The chain joins TRBV2 to TRBJ2-2; 8 positions match TRBD1. The length of the CDR3 is 15 residues. The V segment lost 6 bases and the J segment 6 bases; nucleotides outside the gene matches: 9. Germline CDR1 and CDR2: SNHLY and FYNNEI. CDR3 bases: TGTGCCAGCAGCTCGGACAGGGTCGTGTCCGGGGAGCTGTTTTTT. Amino acids: CASSSDRVVSGELFF.

The chain combines TRBV2 with TRBJ1-1; D unresolved. The CDR3 has 15 residues. V was shortened by 4 bases and J by 3 bases, with 15 bases between the two germline ends. Germline-derived CDR1 and CDR2 are SNHLY and FYNNEI. This CDR3 is CASSGPILGDTEAFF. For the CDR3, the DNA is TGTGCCAGCAGTGGACCAATCCTCGGCGACACTGAAGCTTTCTTT. The complete variable domain, with remaining parts taken from reference TRBV2 and TRBJ1-1, reads EPEVTQTPSHQVTQMGQEVILRCVPISNHLYFYWYRQILGQKVEFLVSFYNNEISEKSEIFDDQFSVERPDGSNFTLKIRSTKLEDSAMYFCASSGPILGDTEAFFGQGTRLTVV.

The CDR3 bases are TGTGCCAGCCAGGTCGGACAGGGCCTGCAAGAGACCCAGTACTTC. Protein product: CASQVGQGLQETQYF. The V call is TRBV9, the J call TRBJ2-5; 8 nucleotides agree with TRBD1. The CDR3 spans 15 residues. Germline V gene lookup returns CDR1 SGDLS and CDR2 YYNGEE. V was clipped by 7 bases and J by 2 bases; unmatched bases: 10.

This clone was counted a single time. The chain has TRBV15 and TRBJ1-1, with 7 bases lining up with TRBD1. The CDR3 sequence is 12 residues long. Germline V gene sequence: CDR1 LNHNV, CDR2 YYDKDF (reference sequence). The junction had 6 bases not matched to a gene; V was cut back by 5 bases and J by 9 bases. CDR3 loop: CATSERQGKAFF. Written as DNA, the CDR3 is TGTGCCACCAGCGAGAGACAGGGCAAAGCTTTCTTT.

The table lists this clone with a count of one. This specimen includes other DNA sequences encoding the same CDR3. The chain carries TRBV28 and TRBJ1-2, with 8 positions matching TRBD1. The CDR3 length is 15 residues. V lost 6 bases and J lost 0; bases outside the gene matches: 6. The germline gives CDR1 MDHEN, CDR2 SYDVKM. CDR3 sequence (DNA): TGTGCCAGCAGCCCCGGGACAGGAGCTAACTATGGCTACACCTTC. Protein: CASSPGTGANYGYTF.

The genes are TRBV27 and TRBJ2-2, with 12 bases matching TRBD2. Per germline, CDR1 MNHEY and CDR2 SMNVEV (reference sequence). The trim removed 4 bases at V and 4 bases at J, leaving 1 base unmatched. The CDR3 runs 15 residues. The CDR3 DNA is TGTGCCAGCAGTTGGACTAGCGGGGTCACCGGGGAGCTGTTTTTT. It codes for CASSWTSGVTGELFF.